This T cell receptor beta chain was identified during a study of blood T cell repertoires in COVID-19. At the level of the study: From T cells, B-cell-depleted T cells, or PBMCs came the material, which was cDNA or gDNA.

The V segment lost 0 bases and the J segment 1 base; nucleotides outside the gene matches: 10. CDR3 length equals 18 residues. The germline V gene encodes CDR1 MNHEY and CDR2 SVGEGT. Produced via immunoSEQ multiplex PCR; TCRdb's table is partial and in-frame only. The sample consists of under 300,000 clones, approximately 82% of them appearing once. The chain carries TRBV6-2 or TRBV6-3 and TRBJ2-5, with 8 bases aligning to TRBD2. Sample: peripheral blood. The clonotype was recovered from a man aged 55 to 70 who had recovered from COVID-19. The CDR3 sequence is CASSYSRVAGGAQETQYF. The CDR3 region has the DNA TGTGCCAGCAGTTACTCGCGGGTCGCGGGAGGCGCCCAAGAGACCCAGTACTTC.